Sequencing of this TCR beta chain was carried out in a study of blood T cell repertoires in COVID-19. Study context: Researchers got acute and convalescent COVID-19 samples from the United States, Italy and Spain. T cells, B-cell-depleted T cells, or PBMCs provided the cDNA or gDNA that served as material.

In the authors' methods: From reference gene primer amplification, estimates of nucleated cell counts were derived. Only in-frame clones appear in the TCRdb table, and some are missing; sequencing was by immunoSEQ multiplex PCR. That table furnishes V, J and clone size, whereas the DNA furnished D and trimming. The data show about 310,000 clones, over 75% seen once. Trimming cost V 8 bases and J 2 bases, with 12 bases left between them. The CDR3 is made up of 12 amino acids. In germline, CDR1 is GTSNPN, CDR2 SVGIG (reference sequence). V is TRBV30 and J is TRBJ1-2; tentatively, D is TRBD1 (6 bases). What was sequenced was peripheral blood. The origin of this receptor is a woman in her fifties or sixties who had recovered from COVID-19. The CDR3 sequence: CAGLTGNYGYTF. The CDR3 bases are TGTGCCGGCCTTACAGGGAACTATGGCTACACCTTC. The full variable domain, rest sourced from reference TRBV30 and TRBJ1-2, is SQTIHQWPATLVQPVGSPLSLECTVEGTSNPNLYWYRQAAGRGLQLLFYSVGIGQISSEVPQNLSASRPQDRQFILSSKKLLLSDSGFYLCAGLTGNYGYTFGSGTRLTVV.